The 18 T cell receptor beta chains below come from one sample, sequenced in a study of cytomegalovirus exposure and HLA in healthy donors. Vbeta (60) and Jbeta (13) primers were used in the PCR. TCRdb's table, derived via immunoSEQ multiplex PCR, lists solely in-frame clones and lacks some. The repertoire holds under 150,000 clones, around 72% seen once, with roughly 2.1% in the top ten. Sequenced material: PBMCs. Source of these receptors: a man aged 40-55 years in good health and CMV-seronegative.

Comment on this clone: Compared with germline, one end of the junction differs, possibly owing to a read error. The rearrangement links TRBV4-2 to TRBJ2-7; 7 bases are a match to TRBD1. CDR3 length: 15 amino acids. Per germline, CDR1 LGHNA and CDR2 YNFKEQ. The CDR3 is CASSQDLRGRGEQHF. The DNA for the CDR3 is TGTGCCAGCAGCCAAGATCTCAGGGGGAGAGGCGAGCAGCACTTC.

The CDR3 here is CATRPDRGTDTQYF. The CDR3, as DNA: TGTGCCACCAGGCCCGACAGGGGAACAGATACGCAGTATTTT. This rearrangement joins TRBV15 to TRBJ2-3; 8 nucleotides match TRBD1. Germline CDR1 and CDR2: LNHNV and YYDKDF (reference sequence). V lost 6 bases to trimming and J lost 3 bases; unmatched junction nucleotides: 5. The CDR3 runs 14 residues.

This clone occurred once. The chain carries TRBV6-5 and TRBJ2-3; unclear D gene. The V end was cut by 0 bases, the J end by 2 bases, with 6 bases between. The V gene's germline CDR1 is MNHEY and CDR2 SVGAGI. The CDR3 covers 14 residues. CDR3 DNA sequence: TGTGCCAGCAGTTACTCCCGAGACACAGATACGCAGTATTTT. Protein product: CASSYSRDTDTQYF.

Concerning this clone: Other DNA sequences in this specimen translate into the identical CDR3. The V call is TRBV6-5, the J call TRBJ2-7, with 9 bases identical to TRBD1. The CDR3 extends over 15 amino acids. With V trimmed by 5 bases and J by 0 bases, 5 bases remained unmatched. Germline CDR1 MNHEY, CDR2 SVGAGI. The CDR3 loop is CASSPQDRGSYEQYF. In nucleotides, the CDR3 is TGTGCCAGCAGTCCTCAGGACAGGGGCTCCTACGAGCAGTACTTC.

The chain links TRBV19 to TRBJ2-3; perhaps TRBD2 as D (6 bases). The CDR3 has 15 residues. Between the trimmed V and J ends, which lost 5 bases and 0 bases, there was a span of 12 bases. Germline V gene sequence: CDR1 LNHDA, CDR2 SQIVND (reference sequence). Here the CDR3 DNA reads TGTGCCAGTAGTCCACGGCGGGGAAGCACAGATACGCAGTATTTT. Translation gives CASSPRRGSTDTQYF.

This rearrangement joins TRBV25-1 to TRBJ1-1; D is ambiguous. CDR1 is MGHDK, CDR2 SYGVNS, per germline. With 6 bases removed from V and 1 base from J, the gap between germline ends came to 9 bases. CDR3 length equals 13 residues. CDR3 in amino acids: CASSGRGNTEAFF. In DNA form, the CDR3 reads TGTGCCAGCAGCGGCCGAGGGAACACTGAAGCTTTCTTT. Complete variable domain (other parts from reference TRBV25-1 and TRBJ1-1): EADIYQTPRYLVIGTGKKITLECSQTMGHDKMYWYQQDPGMELHLIHYSYGVNSTEKGDLSSESTVSRIRTEHFPLTLESARPSHTSQYLCASSGRGNTEAFFGQGTRLTVV.

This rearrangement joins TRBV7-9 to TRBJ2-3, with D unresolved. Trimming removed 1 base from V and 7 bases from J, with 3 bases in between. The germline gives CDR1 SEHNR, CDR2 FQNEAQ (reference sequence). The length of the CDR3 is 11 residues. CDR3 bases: TGTGCCAGCAGCTTAGACTATACGCAGTATTTT. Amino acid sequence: CASSLDYTQYF.

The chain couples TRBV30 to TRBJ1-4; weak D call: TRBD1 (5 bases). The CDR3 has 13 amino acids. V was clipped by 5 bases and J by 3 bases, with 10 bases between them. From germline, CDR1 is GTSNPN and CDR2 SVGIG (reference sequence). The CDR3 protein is CAWVTGANEKLFF. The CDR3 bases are TGTGCCTGGGTAACAGGCGCTAATGAAAAACTGTTTTTT.

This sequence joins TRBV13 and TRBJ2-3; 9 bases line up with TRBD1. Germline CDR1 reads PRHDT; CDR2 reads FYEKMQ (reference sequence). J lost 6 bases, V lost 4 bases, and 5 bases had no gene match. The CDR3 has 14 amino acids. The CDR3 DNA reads TGTGCCAGCAGCTCCACAGGGGGCGCGGATACGCAGTATTTT. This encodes CASSSTGGADTQYF. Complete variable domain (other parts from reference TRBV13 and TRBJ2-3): AAGVIQSPRHLIKEKRETATLKCYPIPRHDTVYWYQQGPGQDPQFLISFYEKMQSDKGSIPDRFSAQQFSDYHSELNMSSLELGDSALYFCASSSTGGADTQYFGPGTRLTVL.

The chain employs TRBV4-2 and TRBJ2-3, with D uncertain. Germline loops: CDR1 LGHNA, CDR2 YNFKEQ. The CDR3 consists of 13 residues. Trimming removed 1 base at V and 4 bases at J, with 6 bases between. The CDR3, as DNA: TGTGCCAGCAGCCAAGGCGAGCCAGATACGCAGTATTTT. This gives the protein CASSQGEPDTQYF.

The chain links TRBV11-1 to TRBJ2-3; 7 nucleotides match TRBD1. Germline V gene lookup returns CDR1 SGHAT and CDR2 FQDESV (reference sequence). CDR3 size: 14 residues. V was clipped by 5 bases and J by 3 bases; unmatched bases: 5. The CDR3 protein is CASSAEGATDTQYF. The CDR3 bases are TGTGCCAGCAGCGCCGAGGGGGCGACAGATACGCAGTATTTT.

The DNA for the CDR3 is TGTGCCAGCAGTGATAGACTAGCGGGGGCCGGGGAGCAGTTCTTC. It codes for CASSDRLAGAGEQFF. The chain has TRBV2 and TRBJ2-1, with 12 nucleotides matching TRBD2. Germline CDR1 reads SNHLY; CDR2 reads FYNNEI. J was trimmed by 10 bases and V by 3 bases; bases with no gene match: 7. This CDR3 is built from 15 residues. Looking up the rest from reference TRBV2 and TRBJ2-1 gives the full variable domain: EPEVTQTPSHQVTQMGQEVILRCVPISNHLYFYWYRQILGQKVEFLVSFYNNEISEKSEIFDDQFSVERPDGSNFTLKIRSTKLEDSAMYFCASSDRLAGAGEQFFGPGTRLTVL.

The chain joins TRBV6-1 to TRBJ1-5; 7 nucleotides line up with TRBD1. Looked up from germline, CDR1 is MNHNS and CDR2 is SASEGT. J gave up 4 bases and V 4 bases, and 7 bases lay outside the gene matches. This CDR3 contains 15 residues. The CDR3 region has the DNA TGTGCCAGCAGTGGGGGGACAGCCCAAAATCAGCCCCAGCATTTT. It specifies CASSGGTAQNQPQHF.

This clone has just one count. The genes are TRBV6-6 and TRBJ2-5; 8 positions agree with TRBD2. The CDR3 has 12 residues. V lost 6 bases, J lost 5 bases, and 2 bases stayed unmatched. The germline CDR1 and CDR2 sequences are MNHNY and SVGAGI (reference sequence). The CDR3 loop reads CASSSGGETQYF. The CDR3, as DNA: TGTGCCAGCAGCTCGGGAGGGGAGACCCAGTACTTC.

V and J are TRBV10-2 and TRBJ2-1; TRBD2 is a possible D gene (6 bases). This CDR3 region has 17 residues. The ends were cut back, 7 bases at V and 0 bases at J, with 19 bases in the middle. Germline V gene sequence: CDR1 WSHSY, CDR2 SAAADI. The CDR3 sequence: CASNDPLASPSYNEQFF. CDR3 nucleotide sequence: TGCGCCAGCAATGACCCTCTAGCGTCCCCCTCCTACAATGAGCAGTTCTTC.

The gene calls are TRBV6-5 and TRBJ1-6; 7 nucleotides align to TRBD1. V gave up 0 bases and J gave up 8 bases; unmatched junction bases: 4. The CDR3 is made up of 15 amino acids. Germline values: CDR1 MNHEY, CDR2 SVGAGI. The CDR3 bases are TGTGCCAGCAGTTACTCGGGCAGGGGGGATTCACCCCTCCACTTT. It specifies CASSYSGRGDSPLHF.

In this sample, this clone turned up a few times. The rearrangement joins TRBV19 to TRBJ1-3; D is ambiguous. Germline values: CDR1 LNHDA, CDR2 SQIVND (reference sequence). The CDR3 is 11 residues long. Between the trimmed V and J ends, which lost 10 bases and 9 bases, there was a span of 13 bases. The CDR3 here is CAILASRTIYF. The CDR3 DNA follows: TGTGCCATCCTAGCGAGTCGCACCATATATTTT.

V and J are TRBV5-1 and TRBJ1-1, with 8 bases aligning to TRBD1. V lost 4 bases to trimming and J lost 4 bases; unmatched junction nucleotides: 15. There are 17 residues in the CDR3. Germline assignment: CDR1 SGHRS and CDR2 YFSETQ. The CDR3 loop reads CASSPSNRGTSATEAFF. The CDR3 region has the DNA TGCGCCAGCAGCCCCTCAAACAGGGGGACCTCGGCCACTGAAGCTTTCTTT.